These 30 T cell receptor beta chains originate from one sample sequenced in a study of blood T cell repertoires in COVID-19. Some clones are missing from TCRdb's copy, which holds only in-frame ones; the method was immunoSEQ multiplex PCR. This table has about 110,000 clones, 81% appearing once. The sequencing sample was made of peripheral blood. The source of these receptors is a man older than 75 with acute or convalescent COVID-19.

The chain uses TRBV5-1 and TRBJ2-7, with 8 bases aligning to TRBD2. The CDR3 totals 15 residues. Germline V gene sequence: CDR1 SGHRS, CDR2 YFSETQ. With V trimmed by 0 bases and J by 8 bases, 10 bases remained unmatched. CDR3 loop: CASSLAASGLSKQYF. CDR3 DNA: TGCGCCAGCAGCTTGGCGGCTAGCGGGCTCTCGAAGCAGTACTTC.

The chain employs TRBV28 and TRBJ2-7, with 10 nucleotides matching TRBD1. Germline V gives CDR1 MDHEN, CDR2 SYDVKM. The CDR3 spans 14 residues. V lost 7 bases to trimming and J lost 2 bases; unmatched junction nucleotides: 5. The CDR3: CASKGGQGPYEQYF. Here the CDR3 DNA reads TGTGCCAGCAAAGGGGGACAGGGGCCCTACGAGCAGTACTTC.

This clone was counted a few times. The V and J genes are TRBV19 and TRBJ1-5; 10 nucleotides agree with TRBD1. Per the germline V gene, CDR1 is LNHDA and CDR2 is SQIVND (reference sequence). The CDR3 length is 18 residues. Trimming cost V 3 bases and J 2 bases; bases outside gene matches: 10. CDR3 in DNA: TGTGCCAGTAGTATCGGGACAGGGGCCCAAGGGGGCAATCAGCCCCAGCATTTT. Translating it yields CASSIGTGAQGGNQPQHF. Supplemented by reference TRBV19 and TRBJ1-5, the full variable domain reads DGGITQSPKYLFRKEGQNVTLSCEQNLNHDAMYWYRQDPGQGLRLIYYSQIVNDFQKGDIAEGYSVSREKKESFPLTVTSAQKNPTAFYLCASSIGTGAQGGNQPQHFGDGTRLSIL.

V and J are TRBV5-1 and TRBJ2-2, with D maybe TRBD1 (6 bases). CDR1 is SGHRS, CDR2 YFSETQ, per germline. This CDR3 is 16 amino acids long. Deletions cut 0 bases from V and 4 bases from J, with 13 bases between. CDR3 region: CASSLEVLGGTGELFF. In DNA form, the CDR3 reads TGCGCCAGCAGCTTGGAGGTGTTAGGGGGCACCGGGGAGCTGTTTTTT.

CDR3 amino acids: CASSLRTGGDGTEAFF. The CDR3 nucleotides are TGTGCCAGCTCATTACGGACAGGGGGCGACGGCACTGAAGCTTTCTTT. V gene TRBV18 combines with J gene TRBJ1-1; TRBD1 matches at 11 bases. V trimming: 5 bases; J trimming: 4 bases; junction bases outside the gene matches: 9. In germline, CDR1 is KGHSH, CDR2 LQKENI. CDR3 length equals 16 residues.

The gene calls are TRBV6-5 and TRBJ1-5, with a weak D call TRBD1 (6 bases). Per the germline V gene, CDR1 is MNHEY and CDR2 is SVGAGI. Trimming removed 7 bases at V and 0 bases at J, with 13 bases between. The CDR3 consists of 15 residues. CDR3 protein: CASKAGVISNQPQHF. CDR3 DNA: TGTGCCAGCAAGGCAGGGGTCATTAGCAATCAGCCCCAGCATTTT.

The rearrangement joins TRBV5-1 to TRBJ2-7; tentative D call: TRBD1 (6 bases). The CDR3 length is 15 residues. The V gene's germline CDR1 is SGHRS and CDR2 YFSETQ. The V end was cut by 2 bases, the J end by 6 bases, with 18 bases between. The CDR3 nucleotides read TGCGCCAGCAGCTTTGTGGCAGGGGTAGGGCTCGAGCAGTACTTC. Translation gives CASSFVAGVGLEQYF.

V gene TRBV27 combines with J gene TRBJ2-5, with D possibly matching TRBD1 (6 bases). The germline V and J ends were trimmed by 8 bases and 7 bases, with 17 bases remaining between them. CDR3 length equals 13 residues. Germline loops: CDR1 MNHEY, CDR2 SMNVEV (reference sequence). The CDR3 region is CASWRTEEVTQYF. The CDR3 DNA reads TGTGCCAGCTGGAGGACAGAAGAGGTGACCCAGTACTTC.

The rearrangement uses TRBV27 and TRBJ1-2; weak D call: TRBD1 (6 bases). The CDR3 is 13 residues long. The V gene's germline CDR1 is MNHEY and CDR2 SMNVEV (reference sequence). Trimming cost V 5 bases and J 6 bases, with 13 bases left between them. CDR3: CASSTRQENGYTF. The CDR3 DNA is TGTGCCAGCAGTACCCGACAGGAAAATGGCTACACCTTC.

The chain recombines TRBV27 with TRBJ1-5; TRBD1 might be the D (5 bases). Germline V CDR1 and CDR2: MNHEY, SMNVEV (reference sequence). The CDR3 is made up of 14 amino acids. The V end lost 0 bases, the J end lost 4 bases, and 7 bases lay between the germline ends. The CDR3 spells CASSLSRGNQPQHF. CDR3 in DNA: TGTGCCAGCAGTTTATCAAGGGGAAATCAGCCCCAGCATTTT.

The chain links TRBV11-3 to TRBJ2-1; 7 bases are shared with TRBD2. The germline V gene has CDR1 SGHNT and CDR2 YENEEA. Trimming cost V 6 bases and J 9 bases; bases outside gene matches: 14. This CDR3 has 15 amino acids. The CDR3 region is CASSSYGRSSGEQFF. The CDR3 DNA reads as TGTGCCAGCAGTTCCTACGGGAGGTCGAGTGGTGAGCAGTTCTTC. Drawing the rest from reference TRBV11-3 and TRBJ2-1, the complete variable domain is EAGVVQSPRYKIIEKKQPVAFWCNPISGHNTLYWYLQNLGQGPELLIRYENEEAVDDSQLPKDRFSAERLKGVDSTLKIQPAELGDSAVYLCASSSYGRSSGEQFFGPGTRLTVL.

This clone was seen just once. The genes are TRBV2 and TRBJ2-2, with TRBD1 matching over 7 bases. CDR1 and CDR2 from the germline V gene are SNHLY and FYNNEI. CDR3 length: 14 amino acids. The trim removed 5 bases at V and 5 bases at J, leaving 5 bases unmatched. This chain's CDR3 is CASSRQGKTGELFF. CDR3 nucleotide sequence: TGTGCCAGCAGTAGACAGGGAAAAACCGGGGAGCTGTTTTTT.

The gene calls are TRBV15 and TRBJ2-7, with D possibly being TRBD1 (6 bases). This CDR3 is 13 amino acids long. Trimming pared 0 bases from V and 6 bases from J, leaving 9 bases between. From germline, CDR1 is LNHNV and CDR2 YYDKDF (reference sequence). The CDR3 here is CATSRELRGEQYF. CDR3 nucleotide sequence: TGTGCCACCAGCAGAGAACTCAGGGGCGAGCAGTACTTC.

The genes are TRBV19 and TRBJ1-5, with D possibly matching TRBD1 (6 bases). CDR3 length equals 15 residues. Trimming removed 8 bases from V and 4 bases from J, with 18 bases in between. CDR1 and CDR2 (germline): LNHDA, SQIVND (reference sequence). The CDR3 is CASGTLTGLNQPQHF. In nucleotides, the CDR3 is TGTGCCAGTGGGACCTTAACAGGGCTAAATCAGCCCCAGCATTTT.

The genes are TRBV18 and TRBJ2-7; TRBD1 agrees at 7 bases. This CDR3 region has 16 residues. In germline, CDR1 is KGHSH, CDR2 LQKENI. V trimming: 6 bases; J trimming: 2 bases; junction bases outside the gene matches: 13. The CDR3 DNA reads TGTGCCAGCTCGAAGATGACCGGGACAGTCCCCTACGAGCAGTACTTC. Translating it yields CASSKMTGTVPYEQYF.

This sequence joins TRBV18 and TRBJ1-1; TRBD1 matches 12 bases. CDR3 length: 15 amino acids. V trimming: 2 bases; J trimming: 6 bases; junction bases outside the gene matches: 4. The germline gives CDR1 KGHSH, CDR2 LQKENI. CDR3 region: CASSPTGQGAAEAFF. The CDR3, as DNA: TGTGCCAGCTCACCAACGGGACAGGGGGCAGCTGAAGCTTTCTTT.

The genes are TRBV19 and TRBJ1-1; D may be TRBD1 (5 bases). Germline values: CDR1 LNHDA, CDR2 SQIVND (reference sequence). V was trimmed by 5 bases and J by 4 bases, leaving 14 bases between them. The CDR3 is made up of 14 amino acids. CDR3 loop: CASSPGGGFTEAFF. CDR3 sequence (DNA): TGTGCCAGTAGTCCTGGGGGGGGTTTCACTGAAGCTTTCTTT.

V usage is TRBV2 and J usage is TRBJ1-4; perhaps TRBD1 as D (6 bases). In germline, CDR1 is SNHLY, CDR2 FYNNEI. V was shortened by 5 bases and J by 12 bases, with 19 bases between the two germline ends. This CDR3 has 14 residues. The DNA for the CDR3 is TGTGCCAGCAGTCGGGGTGGGACAAAGAGGGAACTGTTTTTT. It is translated as CASSRGGTKRELFF.

The rearrangement uses TRBV7-9 and TRBJ2-7, with D perhaps TRBD2 (6 bases). The CDR3 sequence is 15 residues long. V lost 1 base and J 5 bases, leaving 15 bases between the germline ends. CDR1 is SEHNR, CDR2 FQNEAQ, per germline (reference sequence). The CDR3 region is CASSLEAGRLNEQYF. CDR3 in DNA: TGTGCCAGCAGCTTAGAAGCGGGCAGGCTAAACGAGCAGTACTTC.

The V gene is TRBV18, the J gene TRBJ1-1; 8 bases fit TRBD1. Unmatched junction bases numbered 5, after V lost 0 bases and J lost 5 bases. The V gene's germline CDR1 is KGHSH and CDR2 LQKENI. The CDR3 has 15 residues. The CDR3 coding sequence is TGTGCCAGCTCACCACCGACAGGGGTTACGACTGAAGCTTTCTTT. Residues: CASSPPTGVTTEAFF. The full variable domain, rest sourced from reference TRBV18 and TRBJ1-1, is NAGVMQNPRHLVRRRGQEARLRCSPMKGHSHVYWYRQLPEEGLKFMVYLQKENIIDESGMPKERFSAEFPKEGPSILRIQQVVRGDSAAYFCASSPPTGVTTEAFFGQGTRLTVV.

This chain uses TRBV10-3 with TRBJ1-2, with 7 bases matching TRBD1. V was clipped by 5 bases and J by 2 bases; unmatched bases: 5. Germline CDR1 and CDR2: ENHRY and SYGVKD. The CDR3 runs to 14 residues. CDR3 sequence (DNA): TGTGCCATCAGTACCGGGACAGTGAACTATGGCTACACCTTC. As protein: CAISTGTVNYGYTF.

The chain carries TRBV4-1 and TRBJ1-6, with TRBD1 matching 9 bases. The CDR3 consists of 15 residues. Germline V gene sequence: CDR1 MGHRA, CDR2 YSYEKL. The V and J ends lost 3 bases and 7 bases, in that order; junction bases with no gene match: 4. The CDR3 is CASSHLDRGNSPLHF. In nucleotides, the CDR3 is TGCGCCAGCAGCCACCTAGACAGGGGGAATTCACCCCTCCACTTT.

The chain is built from TRBV29-1 and TRBJ2-1, with 8 bases aligning to TRBD2. This CDR3 contains 14 residues. Germline values: CDR1 SQVTM, CDR2 ANQGSEA. With V trimmed by 3 bases and J by 6 bases, 7 bases remained unmatched. CDR3 region: CSVETGGPTNEQFF. The CDR3 region has the DNA TGCAGCGTTGAGACGGGAGGGCCGACCAATGAGCAGTTCTTC.

The gene calls are TRBV12-3 or TRBV12-4 and TRBJ1-1; D not resolved. Trimming pared 4 bases from V and 11 bases from J, leaving 11 bases between. The CDR3 totals 11 residues. The CDR3 nucleotides read TGTGCCAGCAGTTCTAAGATGAGGGCTTTCTTT. Translation: CASSSKMRAFF.

The J gene is TRBJ2-5, the V gene TRBV28; D is unresolved. This CDR3 comprises 13 residues. Germline CDR1 MDHEN, CDR2 SYDVKM. The germline V and J ends were trimmed by 5 bases and 0 bases, with 7 bases remaining between them. CDR3 nucleotides: TGTGCCAGCAGTGAGGAATACCAAGAGACCCAGTACTTC. As protein: CASSEEYQETQYF.

In regard to this clone: A read error may account for a junction end that differs from germline. The gene calls are TRBV6-2 or TRBV6-3 and TRBJ1-2; 7 nucleotides line up with TRBD1. This CDR3 is built from 14 residues. Germline assignment: CDR1 MNHEY and CDR2 SVGEGT. CDR3 protein: CASSYSGQPSSTNF. CDR3 nucleotide sequence: TGTGCCAGCAGTTACTCGGGACAGCCTAGCTCTACCAACTTC.

The CDR3 DNA is TGTGCCATCAGTGAACAAGCTGAAGCTTTCTTT. This encodes CAISEQAEAFF. The chain has TRBV10-3 and TRBJ1-1; no firm D call. This CDR3 contains 11 residues. The germline CDR1 and CDR2 sequences are ENHRY and SYGVKD. Trimming left V 3 bases short and J 6 bases short, with 5 bases between.

The J gene is TRBJ2-7, the V gene TRBV30, with 7 bases that match TRBD1. The junction had 5 bases not matched to a gene; V was cut back by 3 bases and J by 9 bases. This CDR3 has 11 amino acids. CDR1 is GTSNPN, CDR2 SVGIG, per germline (reference sequence). This CDR3 reads CAWRKGAGQYF. The DNA for the CDR3 is TGTGCCTGGAGGAAGGGGGCCGGGCAGTACTTC.

The chain uses TRBV2 and TRBJ1-1; D is uncertain. V was clipped by 2 bases and J by 4 bases, with 8 bases between them. Germline lookup yields CDR1 SNHLY and CDR2 FYNNEI. CDR3 length: 13 amino acids. This chain's CDR3 is CASSESRSTEAFF. CDR3 nucleotide sequence: TGTGCCAGCAGTGAATCCAGGTCCACTGAAGCTTTCTTT.

This rearrangement joins TRBV30 to TRBJ1-1, with D possibly TRBD1 on 5 matching bases. Trimming cost V 2 bases and J 1 base, with 8 bases left between them. The CDR3 loop spans 13 amino acids. Germline V CDR1 and CDR2: GTSNPN, SVGIG (reference sequence). The CDR3 sequence is CAWSQGWNTEAFF. CDR3 nucleotides: TGTGCCTGGAGTCAGGGATGGAACACTGAAGCTTTCTTT. The whole variable domain, filled in from reference TRBV30 and TRBJ1-1, reads SQTIHQWPATLVQPVGSPLSLECTVEGTSNPNLYWYRQAAGRGLQLLFYSVGIGQISSEVPQNLSASRPQDRQFILSSKKLLLSDSGFYLCAWSQGWNTEAFFGQGTRLTVV.